What follows is one TCR beta chain and its context. No cognate antigen has been identified for it. Per-base quality was not reported, and no clone a single base away is much larger than it. The sequencer listed for this sample is Illumina NovaSeq 6000. TCRalpha and TCRbeta cDNA libraries were built by 5'RACE with constant-segment primers, adding sample barcodes and unique molecular identifiers. Trizol reagent was used to extract RNA from every sample. Library amplification was performed in two PCR steps, and a second sample barcode and Illumina TruSeq adapters were introduced in the second step. The libraries were sequenced on an Illumina NovaSeq using 2 x 150 bp paired-end reads. The paper's processing steps were these. Demultiplexing of reads and collapsing into UMI-guided consensus sequences were performed with migec v1.2.7. With mixcr v2.1.11, UMI consensuses were aligned to TRA and TRB V and J templates and assembled into clonotypes. Expanded or contracted clonotypes were those called significant by both edgeR and NoisET, with noise models trained on biological replicates. edgeR calls used a false discovery rate-adjusted p below 0.01 and a log2 fold-change threshold of 1. As an exploratory analysis of dynamics, max-normalized trajectories of the 1000 most abundant clonotypes were examined by PCA with hierarchical clustering. Each responding clone was given a CD4 or CD8 phenotype based on the CD4+ and CD8+ repertoires, which had been sequenced separately. Through fastp at Q25 and MiXCR, TCRdb rebuilt clones from the public reads, retaining in-frame beta chains. Every entry covers one CDR3 protein and lists the most common genes and DNA from its rows. Here the V and J calls rest on TCRdb's processing, not on the authors' analysis. The sample has over 60,000 distinct CDR3 sequences on record, around 15% of them singletons. The top ten hold about a third of the sample.

The sample belongs to a study of T-cell memory formation after mild COVID-19 (dated by TCRdb to 2020 to 2023). Broadly, across the study: TCR sequence clusters from the two donors were largely donor specific. Longitudinal TCRalpha and TCRbeta repertoire sequencing tracked T-cell clones expanding and contracting after mild COVID-19 in a couple of donors. Two young, previously healthy adult volunteers made up the cohort, one male and one female. General conclusions and limits of the study: Only two mild cases were covered by the study, and larger cohorts that include severe cases with pre-infection samples were considered necessary. From day 15 to 85, contracting clones showed balanced CD4/CD8 phenotypes, whereas a second wave of clones that expanded from day 15 to 37 leaned towards CD4+. The second-wave clones that peaked on day 37 were not confirmed to be SARS-CoV-2 specific. Some responding clones were detected in pre-infection memory, which suggested that pre-existing cross-reactive memory T cells had joined the SARS-CoV-2 response. Contracting CD4+ clones were located mainly in the CM and EM memory subsets, whereas CD8+ clones were found to be enriched in EMRA.

The V end loses 6 bases and the J end loses 5 bases, and a stretch of 14 bases separates them. From the cysteine up to the phenylalanine, the CDR3 has a length of 13 residues. The DNA shown is the 39-base CDR3, in frame from base 1. CDR1 and CDR2, per the germline V gene (reference sequence), are DFQATT and SNEGSKA. PBMCs were isolated by Ficoll-Paque density gradient centrifugation. Sequences were obtained from PBMCs or a T cell subset sorted from them (not recorded which). The rearrangement joined TRBV20-1 to TRBJ1-5, with no confident D gene call. The clonotype comes from an adult woman who had mild COVID-19 (a few samples of this study predate the infection). The sample titles of this study are shuffled in the database, so cell type and time point are left out; the donor was told from shared clones. The CDR3 here reads CSARPEGYQPQHF. The nucleotide sequence reads as follows: TGCAGTGCCCGCCCCGAGGGATATCAGCCCCAGCATTTT.